The 32 T cell receptor beta chains below were found in one sample sequenced in a study of cytomegalovirus exposure and HLA in healthy donors. A multiplex PCR was run with 60 Vbeta primers and 13 Jbeta primers. Produced via immunoSEQ multiplex PCR; TCRdb's table is partial and in-frame only. The sample lists under 200,000 clones, roughly 70% occurring once. Sequencing was done on a sample of PBMCs. These receptors all stem from a woman aged 45-60 years in good health and CMV-seropositive.

This clone was counted between two and nine times. Other nucleotide sequences in the sample specify the same CDR3. This sequence joins TRBV27 and TRBJ1-1; D possibly corresponds to TRBD1 (5 bases). Trimming left V 2 bases short and J 0 bases short, with 13 bases between. The CDR3 covers 16 residues. Germline V CDR1 and CDR2: MNHEY, SMNVEV (reference sequence). The CDR3 nucleotides read TGTGCCAGCAGTTTAGGGCAGGGATATATGAACACTGAAGCTTTCTTT. It translates to CASSLGQGYMNTEAFF.

This clone was counted a few times. The chain has TRBV5-1 and TRBJ2-3; D possibly corresponds to TRBD2 (5 bases). This CDR3 comprises 15 residues. The V end lost 2 bases, the J end lost 1 base, and 11 bases lay between the germline ends. Germline loops: CDR1 SGHRS, CDR2 YFSETQ. CDR3 protein: CASSFSGKGTDTQYF. Written as DNA, the CDR3 is TGCGCCAGCAGCTTCTCCGGGAAAGGCACAGATACGCAGTATTTT.

The chain uses TRBV7-9 and TRBJ2-7; D remains ambiguous. With 5 bases removed from V and 2 bases from J, the gap between germline ends came to 10 bases. CDR1 and CDR2 (germline): SEHNR, FQNEAQ (reference sequence). CDR3 length: 13 amino acids. The DNA for the CDR3 is TGTGCCAGCAGCCCGACTCAAACCTACGAGCAGTACTTC. It yields the protein CASSPTQTYEQYF.

This chain connects TRBV2 to TRBJ1-4; no clear D gene. V lost 3 bases and J 7 bases, leaving 3 bases between the germline ends. This CDR3 is 11 amino acids long. From germline, CDR1 is SNHLY and CDR2 FYNNEI. This chain's CDR3 is CASSDVEKLFF. The CDR3 coding sequence is TGTGCCAGCAGTGACGTTGAAAAACTGTTTTTT.

This rearrangement joins TRBV11-2 to TRBJ2-3; 7 bases are shared with TRBD2. Unmatched junction bases numbered 11, after V lost 3 bases and J lost 2 bases. CDR1 is SGHAT, CDR2 FQNNGV, per germline. The CDR3 extends over 17 amino acids. CDR3 residues: CASSFTGGLYYTDTQYF. The DNA of the CDR3 is TGTGCCAGCAGCTTTACGGGGGGACTCTACTACACAGATACGCAGTATTTT.

The CDR3 here is CASSPEQGFGYTF. The CDR3, as DNA: TGTGCCAGCAGTCCCGAACAGGGGTTTGGCTACACCTTC. The chain uses TRBV7-8 and TRBJ1-2, with 7 bases fitting TRBD1. The CDR3 is 13 amino acids. Germline CDR1 and CDR2: SGHVS and FQNEAQ. V lost 6 bases, J lost 7 bases, and 8 bases stayed unmatched.

The rearrangement joins TRBV7-8 to TRBJ2-5; the match to TRBD1 covers 10 bases. Trimming at V came to 0 bases and at J to 4 bases, leaving 2 bases not matched to a gene. CDR1 is SGHVS and CDR2 is FQNEAQ in the germline V gene. The CDR3 loop spans 15 amino acids. CDR3 in DNA: TGTGCCAGCAGCTTAGCGGGGACAGGGGCAGAGACCCAGTACTTC. This translates into CASSLAGTGAETQYF.

The chain couples TRBV6-1 to TRBJ2-3; D not resolved. Trimming left V 3 bases short and J 4 bases short, with 5 bases between. Looked up from germline, CDR1 is MNHNS and CDR2 is SASEGT. This CDR3 contains 12 residues. CDR3 nucleotide sequence: TGTGCCAGCAGTGATCGCGCAGATACGCAGTATTTT. Translating it yields CASSDRADTQYF.

The chain recombines TRBV6-5 with TRBJ1-1; 8 nucleotides agree with TRBD1. Germline V lookup: CDR1 MNHEY, CDR2 SVGAGI. There are 14 residues in the CDR3. Trimming cost V 0 bases and J 11 bases; bases outside gene matches: 8. DNA of the CDR3: TGTGCCAGCAGTTACTCGAGGGCAGGGGGCAAGGCTTTCTTT. Protein sequence: CASSYSRAGGKAFF.

This rearrangement joins TRBV5-1 to TRBJ1-2; D is perhaps TRBD1 (6 bases). This CDR3 is built from 14 residues. Trimming pared 4 bases from V and 4 bases from J, leaving 14 bases between. Germline V CDR1 and CDR2: SGHRS, YFSETQ. This CDR3 is CASSPQQGGYGYTF. In DNA, the CDR3 is TGCGCCAGCAGCCCCCAACAGGGTGGCTATGGCTACACCTTC.

The chain links TRBV29-1 to TRBJ2-7, with 8 bases aligning to TRBD2. The CDR3 is made up of 13 amino acids. Trimming took 5 bases from V and 1 from J; bases not matched to a gene: 4. CDR1 SQVTM and CDR2 ANQGSEA come from the germline V gene. Written as DNA, the CDR3 is TGCAGCGTTCGAACTAGCGGATCCTACGAGCAGTACTTC. Translation: CSVRTSGSYEQYF.

The genes are TRBV27 and TRBJ2-3; 9 bases fit TRBD2. Germline assignment: CDR1 MNHEY and CDR2 SMNVEV (reference sequence). The CDR3 sequence is 11 residues long. The CDR3 region has the DNA TGTGCGGCGGGGGGGACGGATACGCAGTATTTT. Its protein product is CAAGGTDTQYF.

J is TRBJ1-4 and V is TRBV6-5, with 8 bases that match TRBD1. Germline trimming cut 6 bases from V and 8 bases from J; bases unmatched to any gene: 5. The CDR3 is 13 amino acids. The germline gives CDR1 MNHEY, CDR2 SVGAGI. The CDR3 loop reads CASSRGLGEKLFF. The CDR3 DNA sequence: TGTGCCAGCAGCAGGGGGCTGGGGGAAAAACTGTTTTTT.

This clone turned up a few times. J is TRBJ2-7 and V is TRBV6-6; D uncertain. The germline CDR1 and CDR2 sequences are MNHNY and SVGAGI (reference sequence). The CDR3 loop spans 11 amino acids. V gave up 4 bases and J gave up 6 bases, with 7 bases separating them. The CDR3 reads CASSSEVEQYF. The DNA for the CDR3 is TGTGCCAGCAGTTCCGAGGTCGAGCAGTACTTC.

The J gene is TRBJ1-1, the V gene TRBV6-1; D is unclear. The CDR3 loop spans 16 amino acids. With 1 base removed from V and 3 bases from J, the gap between germline ends came to 15 bases. The germline V gene encodes CDR1 MNHNS and CDR2 SASEGT. CDR3 sequence (DNA): TGTGCCAGCAGTGAAGACCCAGTCCGCCCTGACACTGAAGCTTTCTTT. Encoded protein: CASSEDPVRPDTEAFF.

Only a few counts were recorded for this clone. CDR3 in DNA: TGTGCCAGCAGTCCTCCGGGACAGGGAATAGAAAAACTGTTTTTT. This translates into CASSPPGQGIEKLFF. J is TRBJ1-4 and V is TRBV2; 9 bases match TRBD1. This CDR3 has 15 residues. The germline CDR1 and CDR2 sequences are SNHLY and FYNNEI. Trimming took 5 bases from V and 8 from J; bases not matched to a gene: 9.

The chain uses TRBV5-5 and TRBJ1-3; D is unclear. This CDR3 spans 16 amino acids. V was cut by 4 bases and J by 0 bases, with 14 bases left in between. Looked up from germline, CDR1 is SGHKS and CDR2 is YYEKEE (reference sequence). CDR3 in amino acids: CASSSGRETSGNTIYF. In nucleotides, the CDR3 is TGTGCCAGCAGCAGCGGAAGGGAGACCTCTGGAAACACCATATATTTT.

CDR3 nucleotide sequence: TGCGCCAGCAGCTCCCTCAGGACTAGCGAAGAGACCCAGTACTTC. It is translated as CASSSLRTSEETQYF. The chain employs TRBV5-1 and TRBJ2-5, with 9 bases matching TRBD2. The CDR3 sequence is 15 residues long. CDR1 is SGHRS, CDR2 YFSETQ, per germline. Losses at the gene ends were 3 bases for V and 3 bases for J; bases not matched to a gene: 6.

The J gene is TRBJ2-2, the V gene TRBV7-6, with a possible D match to TRBD2 (7 bases). This CDR3 contains 17 residues. Between the trimmed V and J ends, which lost 5 bases and 4 bases, there was a span of 20 bases. CDR1 SGHVS and CDR2 FNYEAQ come from the germline V gene. As DNA, the CDR3 is TGTGCCAGCAGCGTCATGGGGGGGGCGCGTAGCACCGGGGAGCTGTTTTTT. It encodes CASSVMGGARSTGELFF.

This clone was seen only a few times. The V call is TRBV29-1, the J call TRBJ1-1, with D uncertain. This CDR3 contains 13 residues. Trimming shortened V by 8 bases and J by 5 bases, and 18 bases separated the two germline ends. Germline V CDR1 and CDR2: SQVTM, ANQGSEA. The CDR3 reads CSILSVVSTEAFF. CDR3 DNA sequence: TGCAGCATACTAAGTGTTGTGTCGACTGAAGCTTTCTTT.

The rearrangement uses TRBV6-5 and TRBJ1-1; possibly TRBD1 for D (6 bases). CDR1 and CDR2 from the germline V gene are MNHEY and SVGAGI. Trimming shortened V by 5 bases and J by 8 bases, and 15 bases separated the two germline ends. This CDR3 spans 13 amino acids. For the CDR3, the DNA is TGTGCCAGCAGTGCCCAACAGGGAATCGAAGCTTTCTTT. Translation gives CASSAQQGIEAFF.

V is TRBV5-1 and J is TRBJ2-7, with a weak D call TRBD1 (5 bases). The ends were cut back, 3 bases at V and 4 bases at J, with 14 bases in the middle. The CDR3 has 14 residues. Germline V gives CDR1 SGHRS, CDR2 YFSETQ. Here the CDR3 reads CASSYDSTSYEQYF. The CDR3 DNA reads as TGCGCCAGCAGCTACGACAGTACTTCGTACGAGCAGTACTTC.

The chain uses TRBV21-1 and TRBJ1-4. TRBV21-1 represents a pseudogene. The CDR3 contains 17 residues. The CDR3 spells CASSKVLRERGDEKLFF. The CDR3 bases are TGTGCCAGCAGCAAAGTTTTACGTGAACGGGGTGATGAAAAACTGTTTTTT.

The chain employs TRBV11-1 and TRBJ1-1; 7 nucleotides line up with TRBD1. There are 12 residues in the CDR3. Trimming cost V 3 bases and J 7 bases; bases outside gene matches: 2. Per the germline V gene, CDR1 is SGHAT and CDR2 is FQDESV (reference sequence). In nucleotides, the CDR3 is TGTGCCAGCAGCTTTGACAGGGATGAAGCTTTCTTT. The encoded protein is CASSFDRDEAFF.

In its sample, this clone was seen a few times. The rearrangement uses TRBV10-3 and TRBJ1-2; the match to TRBD1 covers 7 bases. Germline V CDR1 and CDR2: ENHRY, SYGVKD. The CDR3 has 14 amino acids. The V segment lost 2 bases and the J segment 6 bases; nucleotides outside the gene matches: 6. CDR3 sequence: CAISEADRWDGYTF. CDR3 in DNA: TGTGCCATCAGTGAGGCGGACAGGTGGGATGGCTACACCTTC.

CDR3 residues: CASSMYGGSTEAFF. As DNA, the CDR3 is TGTGCCAGTAGTATGTACGGGGGAAGCACTGAAGCTTTCTTT. V usage is TRBV19 and J usage is TRBJ1-1; D perhaps matches TRBD1 (5 bases). Germline V gene data show CDR1 as LNHDA and CDR2 as SQIVND (reference sequence). V lost 3 bases, J lost 4 bases, and 12 bases lay in between. The CDR3 is made up of 14 amino acids.

The chain combines TRBV2 with TRBJ1-4; D unclear. In germline, CDR1 is SNHLY, CDR2 FYNNEI. V was clipped by 2 bases and J by 7 bases, with 11 bases between them. This CDR3 is built from 14 residues. The CDR3 protein is CASSEPVAGEKLFF. The DNA for the CDR3 is TGTGCCAGCAGTGAACCGGTCGCGGGTGAAAAACTGTTTTTT. The full variable domain, in which reference TRBV2 and TRBJ1-4 provide the parts outside the CDR3, is EPEVTQTPSHQVTQMGQEVILRCVPISNHLYFYWYRQILGQKVEFLVSFYNNEISEKSEIFDDQFSVERPDGSNFTLKIRSTKLEDSAMYFCASSEPVAGEKLFFGSGTQLSVL.

CDR3 sequence (DNA): TGCGCCAGCAGCTTGGTGAGGGCCCTAGGAAGGAGAGAGACCCAGTACTTC. Residues: CASSLVRALGRRETQYF. The chain carries TRBV5-1 and TRBJ2-5, with a possible D match to TRBD2 (5 bases). Trimming pared 0 bases from V and 4 bases from J, leaving 19 bases between. CDR3 length: 17 residues. Germline V gene sequence: CDR1 SGHRS, CDR2 YFSETQ.

V and J are TRBV6-1 and TRBJ2-7; 9 nucleotides match TRBD1. Looked up from germline, CDR1 is MNHNS and CDR2 is SASEGT. V lost 6 bases to trimming and J lost 2 bases; unmatched junction nucleotides: 5. This CDR3 is 14 amino acids long. The CDR3 here is CASRWGQGPYEQYF. The CDR3 DNA reads TGTGCCAGCAGATGGGGACAGGGACCCTACGAGCAGTACTTC.

This chain joins TRBV2 and TRBJ2-1; TRBD1 agrees at 8 bases. CDR1 SNHLY and CDR2 FYNNEI come from the germline V gene. Trimming at V came to 1 base and at J to 6 bases, leaving 5 bases not matched to a gene. The CDR3 consists of 15 residues. CDR3 sequence reads: CASSEVDRAGNEQFF. The CDR3 DNA reads as TGTGCCAGCAGTGAAGTGGACAGGGCGGGCAATGAGCAGTTCTTC.

The chain carries TRBV7-3 and TRBJ2-1; 7 bases line up with TRBD2. Per the germline V gene, CDR1 is SGHTA and CDR2 is FQGTGA. V lost 2 bases, J lost 7 bases, and 17 bases stayed unmatched. This CDR3 is built from 18 residues. CDR3 protein: CASSLVGGGGGLSNEQFF. Here the CDR3 DNA reads TGTGCCAGCAGCTTAGTCGGAGGTGGCGGGGGATTGAGTAATGAGCAGTTCTTC.

The chain couples TRBV2 to TRBJ2-1; 7 bases agree with TRBD2. Losses at the gene ends were 6 bases for V and 9 bases for J; bases not matched to a gene: 8. The CDR3 sequence is 13 residues long. Germline CDR1 reads SNHLY; CDR2 reads FYNNEI. CDR3 DNA sequence: TGTGCCAGCAGCGAGGGACTAAGGGTTGAGCAGTTCTTC. It codes for CASSEGLRVEQFF. The full variable domain, its missing parts supplied by reference TRBV2 and TRBJ2-1, is EPEVTQTPSHQVTQMGQEVILRCVPISNHLYFYWYRQILGQKVEFLVSFYNNEISEKSEIFDDQFSVERPDGSNFTLKIRSTKLEDSAMYFCASSEGLRVEQFFGPGTRLTVL.